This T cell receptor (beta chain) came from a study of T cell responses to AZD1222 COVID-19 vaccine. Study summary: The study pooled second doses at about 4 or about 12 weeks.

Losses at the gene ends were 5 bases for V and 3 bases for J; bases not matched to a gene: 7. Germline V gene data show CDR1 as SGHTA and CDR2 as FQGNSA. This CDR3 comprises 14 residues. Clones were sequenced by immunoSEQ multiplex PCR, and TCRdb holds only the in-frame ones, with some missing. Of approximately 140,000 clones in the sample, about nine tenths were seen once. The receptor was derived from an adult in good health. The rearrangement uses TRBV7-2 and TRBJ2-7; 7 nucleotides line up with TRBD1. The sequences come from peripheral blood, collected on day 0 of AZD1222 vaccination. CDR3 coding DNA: TGTGCCAGCAGCCGCCGACAGGGAAACTACGAGCAGTACTTC. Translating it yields CASSRRQGNYEQYF.